Below, 18 T cell receptor beta chains from the same sample are listed, as sequenced in a study of T cells expressing NK-cell markers. No DNA is given; TCRdb re-called the 5' RACE reads and lists each CDR3 protein once. There are a few hundred thousand distinct CDR3 sequences in the sample, with approximately 4% held by the top ten. Sequenced: blood T cells: a sorted CD56 or NKG2C T cell subset, CD4+ or CD8+ T cells, or bulk PBMC T cells (not recorded which). The receptors shown here come from a man aged 18-30 years in good health.

The rearrangement links TRBV5-5 to TRBJ1-2; the TCRdb call, TRBD1, lacks DNA for checking. Germline assignment: CDR1 SGHKS and CDR2 YYEKEE (reference sequence). The CDR3 loop spans 13 amino acids. CDR3 in amino acids: CASTIQGNYGYTF.

The chain is built from TRBV20-1 and TRBJ1-5; TCRdb's D call of TRBD1 is untestable without DNA. CDR1 and CDR2 (germline): DFQATT, SNEGSKA (reference sequence). The CDR3 extends over 14 amino acids. The CDR3 here is CSARAQVINQPQHF.

The gene calls are TRBV7-2 and TRBJ1-5; TCRdb returns TRBD1, unconfirmable since there is no DNA. Germline CDR1 SGHTA, CDR2 FQGNSA. The CDR3 is 16 residues long. CDR3 amino acids: CASSWGTAGDAQPQHF.

This rearrangement joins TRBV4-1 to TRBJ2-1. The V gene's germline CDR1 is MGHRA and CDR2 YSYEKL. The CDR3 totals 15 residues. The CDR3 is CASSQDYSDYNEQFF.

The V gene is TRBV24-1, the J gene TRBJ2-3; there is no DNA to check the TCRdb D call of TRBD2. The CDR3 length is 15 residues. CDR1 is KGHDR, CDR2 SFDVKD, per germline. CDR3 region: CATSVLAGESDTQYF.

V is TRBV7-2 and J is TRBJ2-7; the TRBD2 assignment by TCRdb is unverifiable without DNA. Germline V lookup: CDR1 SGHTA, CDR2 FQGNSA. The CDR3 is made up of 15 amino acids. The CDR3 reads CASSHLAGGRDEQYF.

The chain joins TRBV12-3 or TRBV12-4 to TRBJ1-2; with no DNA, the TCRdb D assignment of TRBD1 cannot be verified. The CDR3 is 16 amino acids. The CDR3 here is CASSLGTGEGIYGYTF.

The chain is built from TRBV12-3 or TRBV12-4 and TRBJ1-6; TCRdb proposes TRBD1, but this gene call is untestable without DNA. This CDR3 is built from 15 residues. The CDR3 spells CASSFSGQHNSPLHF.

The V and J genes are TRBV12-3 or TRBV12-4 and TRBJ1-3; TCRdb proposes TRBD1, but this gene call is untestable without DNA. This CDR3 has 14 residues. This CDR3 is CASSPRGRGNTIYF.

The chain employs TRBV28 and TRBJ2-7; TCRdb proposes TRBD1, but this gene call is untestable without DNA. Germline V CDR1 and CDR2: MDHEN, SYDVKM. This CDR3 is built from 12 residues. CDR3 sequence: CASSFRGHEQYF.

This rearrangement joins TRBV28 to TRBJ1-1; TCRdb returns TRBD1, unconfirmable since there is no DNA. This CDR3 spans 14 amino acids. Looked up from germline, CDR1 is MDHEN and CDR2 is SYDVKM. The CDR3 region is CASSSTGSGKEAFF.

The J gene is TRBJ1-2, the V gene TRBV20-1; the TRBD1 assignment by TCRdb is unverifiable without DNA. CDR1 DFQATT and CDR2 SNEGSKA come from the germline V gene (reference sequence). The CDR3 is 16 residues long. The CDR3 here is CSAISTGLPSNYGYTF.

The genes are TRBV4-1 and TRBJ2-3; absent DNA, TCRdb's TRBD1 call cannot be checked. The germline V gene encodes CDR1 MGHRA and CDR2 YSYEKL. This CDR3 contains 13 residues. The CDR3 protein is CASSQEGRDTQYF.

The rearrangement links TRBV12-3 or TRBV12-4 to TRBJ2-5. The CDR3 is made up of 12 amino acids. CDR3 amino acids: CASSFGEETQYF.

The V call is TRBV20-1, the J call TRBJ2-1; TCRdb's assignment of TRBD1 cannot be checked, as there is no DNA. CDR3 length: 12 amino acids. Germline CDR1 and CDR2: DFQATT and SNEGSKA (reference sequence). This CDR3 is CSAQDQGNEQFF.

This rearrangement joins TRBV29-1 to TRBJ2-5. This CDR3 spans 13 amino acids. Germline values: CDR1 SQVTM, CDR2 ANQGSEA. CDR3 loop: CSIPNESQETQYF. Looking up the rest from reference TRBV29-1 and TRBJ2-5 gives the full variable domain: SAVISQKPSRDICQRGTSLTIQCQVDSQVTMMFWYRQQPGQSLTLIATANQGSEATYESGFVIDKFPISRPNLTFSTLTVSNMSPEDSSIYLCSIPNESQETQYFGPGTRLLVL.

This chain links TRBV25-1 with TRBJ1-1. Germline CDR1 reads MGHDK; CDR2 reads SYGVNS. The CDR3 covers 13 residues. This chain's CDR3 is CASQGEMNTEAFF.

The gene calls are TRBV24-1 and TRBJ2-1; TCRdb names TRBD2, which stays unverified in the absence of DNA. Germline assignment: CDR1 KGHDR and CDR2 SFDVKD. CDR3 length: 15 residues. CDR3 residues: CATSPTSAGLNEQFF.